This T cell receptor beta chain was captured in a study of blood T cell repertoires in COVID-19. Germline CDR1 reads SGHNT; CDR2 reads YYREEE (reference sequence). The V end lost 0 bases, the J end lost 0 bases, and 7 bases lay between the germline ends. This CDR3 has 14 residues. In the original analysis: Amplification of reference gene primers was used by the study to estimate nucleated cell counts. Method: immunoSEQ multiplex PCR; TCRdb's copy keeps in-frame clones and lacks some. D and trimming come from the DNA, and the V and J calls and clone size come from that table. Found here are around 290,000 clones, around 87% of them singletons; the top ten hold about 7.8%.

V gene TRBV5-4 combines with J gene TRBJ2-7, with a tentative D call TRBD2 (5 bases). The receptor was isolated from a woman aged 45-60 years who had recovered from COVID-19. The sample consisted of peripheral blood. The CDR3 DNA follows: TGTGCCAGCAGCTTGGATGCGGGCTCCTACGAGCAGTACTTC. Translation: CASSLDAGSYEQYF.